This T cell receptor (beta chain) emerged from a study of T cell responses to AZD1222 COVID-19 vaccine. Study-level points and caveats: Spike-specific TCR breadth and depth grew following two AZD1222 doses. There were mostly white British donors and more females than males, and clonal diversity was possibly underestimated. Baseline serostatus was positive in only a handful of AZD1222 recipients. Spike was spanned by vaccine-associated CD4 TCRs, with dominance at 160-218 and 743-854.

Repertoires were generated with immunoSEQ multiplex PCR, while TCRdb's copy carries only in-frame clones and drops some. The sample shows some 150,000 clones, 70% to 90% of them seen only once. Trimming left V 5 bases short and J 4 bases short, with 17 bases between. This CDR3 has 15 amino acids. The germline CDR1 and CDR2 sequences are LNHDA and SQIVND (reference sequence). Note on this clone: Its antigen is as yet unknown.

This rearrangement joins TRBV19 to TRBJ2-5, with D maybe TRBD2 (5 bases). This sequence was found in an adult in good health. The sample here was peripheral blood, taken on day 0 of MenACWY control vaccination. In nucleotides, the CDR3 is TGTGCCAGTAGTCCCCCGGGCTTCACTAGAGAGACCCAGTACTTC. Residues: CASSPPGFTRETQYF. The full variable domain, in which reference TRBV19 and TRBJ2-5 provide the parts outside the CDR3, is DGGITQSPKYLFRKEGQNVTLSCEQNLNHDAMYWYRQDPGQGLRLIYYSQIVNDFQKGDIAEGYSVSREKKESFPLTVTSAQKNPTAFYLCASSPPGFTRETQYFGPGTRLLVL.